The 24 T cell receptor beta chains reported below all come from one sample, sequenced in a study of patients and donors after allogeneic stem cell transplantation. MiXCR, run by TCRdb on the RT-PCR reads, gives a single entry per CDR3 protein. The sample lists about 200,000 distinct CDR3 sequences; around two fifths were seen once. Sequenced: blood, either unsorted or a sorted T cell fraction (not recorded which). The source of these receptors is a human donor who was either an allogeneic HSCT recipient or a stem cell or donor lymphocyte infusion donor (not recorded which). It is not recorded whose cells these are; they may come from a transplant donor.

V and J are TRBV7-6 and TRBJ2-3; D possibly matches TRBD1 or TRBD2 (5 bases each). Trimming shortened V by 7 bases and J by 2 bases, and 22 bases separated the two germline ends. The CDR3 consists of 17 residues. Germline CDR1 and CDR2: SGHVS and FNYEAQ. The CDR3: CASTPSIGTEYTDTQYF. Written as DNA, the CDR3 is TGTGCCAGCACTCCTTCAATCGGGACGGAGTACACAGATACGCAGTATTTT.

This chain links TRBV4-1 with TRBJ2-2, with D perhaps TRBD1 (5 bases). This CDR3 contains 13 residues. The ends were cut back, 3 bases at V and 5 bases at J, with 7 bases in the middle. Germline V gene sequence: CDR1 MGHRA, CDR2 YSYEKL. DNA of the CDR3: TGCGCCAGCAGCCATCAGGGTACCGGGGAGCTGTTTTTT. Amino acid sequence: CASSHQGTGELFF.

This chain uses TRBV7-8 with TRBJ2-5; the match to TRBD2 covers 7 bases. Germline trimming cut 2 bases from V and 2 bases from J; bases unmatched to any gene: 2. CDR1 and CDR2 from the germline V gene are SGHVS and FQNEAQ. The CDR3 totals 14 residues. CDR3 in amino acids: CASSLLAVQETQYF. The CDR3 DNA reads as TGTGCCAGCAGCTTACTAGCGGTACAAGAGACCCAGTACTTC.

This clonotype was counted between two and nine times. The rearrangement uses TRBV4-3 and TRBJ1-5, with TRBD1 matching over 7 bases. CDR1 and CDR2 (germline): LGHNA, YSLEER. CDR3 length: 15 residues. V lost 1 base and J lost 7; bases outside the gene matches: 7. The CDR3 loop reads CASSQAHRGGQPQHF. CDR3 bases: TGCGCCAGCAGCCAAGCCCACAGGGGTGGACAGCCCCAGCATTTT.

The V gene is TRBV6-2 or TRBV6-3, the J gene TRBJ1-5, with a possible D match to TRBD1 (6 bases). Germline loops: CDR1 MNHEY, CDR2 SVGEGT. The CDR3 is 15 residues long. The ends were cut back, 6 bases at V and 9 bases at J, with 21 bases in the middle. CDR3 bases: TGTGCCAGCAGCCGCGGACAGACCTCCAGCAGGCCCCAGCATTTT. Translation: CASSRGQTSSRPQHF.

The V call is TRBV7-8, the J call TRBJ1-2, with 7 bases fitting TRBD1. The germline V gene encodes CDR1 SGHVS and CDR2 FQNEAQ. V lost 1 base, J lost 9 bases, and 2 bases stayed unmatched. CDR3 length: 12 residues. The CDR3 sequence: CASSLGTGSYTF. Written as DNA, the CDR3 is TGTGCCAGCAGCTTAGGGACAGGCAGCTACACCTTC.

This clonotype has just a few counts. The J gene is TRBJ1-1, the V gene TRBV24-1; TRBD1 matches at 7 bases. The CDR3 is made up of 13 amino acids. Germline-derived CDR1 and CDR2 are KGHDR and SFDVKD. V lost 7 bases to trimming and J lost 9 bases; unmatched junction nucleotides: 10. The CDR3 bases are TGTGCCACCAGGGGGGCTAAACAGGGGCAAGCTTTCTTT. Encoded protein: CATRGAKQGQAFF.

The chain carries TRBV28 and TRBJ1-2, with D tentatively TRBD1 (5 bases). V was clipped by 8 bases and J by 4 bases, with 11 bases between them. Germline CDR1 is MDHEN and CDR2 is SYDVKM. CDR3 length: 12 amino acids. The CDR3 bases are TGTGCCAGCGGATCCGACAGCTATGGCTACACCTTC. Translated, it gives CASGSDSYGYTF.

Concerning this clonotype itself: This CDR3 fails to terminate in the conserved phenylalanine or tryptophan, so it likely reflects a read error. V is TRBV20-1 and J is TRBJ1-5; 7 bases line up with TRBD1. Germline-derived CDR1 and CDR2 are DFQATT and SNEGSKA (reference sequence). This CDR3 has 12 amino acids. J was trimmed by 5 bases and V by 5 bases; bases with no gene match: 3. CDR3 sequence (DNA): TGCAGTGCTGGGGACAGTTATCAGCCCCAGCATTTG. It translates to CSAGDSYQPQHL.

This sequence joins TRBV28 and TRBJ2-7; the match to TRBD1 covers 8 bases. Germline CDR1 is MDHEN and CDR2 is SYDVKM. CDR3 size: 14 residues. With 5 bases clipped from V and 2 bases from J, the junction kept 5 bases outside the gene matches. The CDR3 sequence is CASSLQGATYEQYF. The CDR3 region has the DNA TGTGCCAGCAGTCTCCAGGGGGCTACCTACGAGCAGTACTTC.

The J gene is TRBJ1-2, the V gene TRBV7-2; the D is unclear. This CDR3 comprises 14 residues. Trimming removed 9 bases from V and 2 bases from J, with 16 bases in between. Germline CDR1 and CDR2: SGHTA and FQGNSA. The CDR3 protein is CASGPPGLNYGYTF. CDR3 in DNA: TGTGCCAGTGGCCCTCCGGGCCTCAACTATGGCTACACCTTC.

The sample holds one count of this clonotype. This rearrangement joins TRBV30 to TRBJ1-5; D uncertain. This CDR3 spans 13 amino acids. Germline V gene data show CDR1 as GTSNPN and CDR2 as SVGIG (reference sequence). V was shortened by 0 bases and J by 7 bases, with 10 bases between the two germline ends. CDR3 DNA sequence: TGTGCCTGGAGTGTAGGGTTGACACAGCCCCAGCATTTT. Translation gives CAWSVGLTQPQHF. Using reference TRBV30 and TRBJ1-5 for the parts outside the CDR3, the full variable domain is SQTIHQWPATLVQPVGSPLSLECTVEGTSNPNLYWYRQAAGRGLQLLFYSVGIGQISSEVPQNLSASRPQDRQFILSSKKLLLSDSGFYLCAWSVGLTQPQHFGDGTRLSIL.

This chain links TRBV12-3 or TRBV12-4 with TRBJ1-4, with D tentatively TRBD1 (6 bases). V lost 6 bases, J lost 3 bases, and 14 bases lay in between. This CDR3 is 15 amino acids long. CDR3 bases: TGTGCCAGCAGCCTAAGGGGGGCGGCTAATGAAAAACTGTTTTTT. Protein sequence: CASSLRGAANEKLFF.

This chain's CDR3 is CASKLFLTGAHGYTF. CDR3 nucleotides: TGTGCCAGCAAACTTTTTCTTACAGGGGCCCATGGCTACACCTTC. The chain carries TRBV6-5 and TRBJ1-2; 7 bases agree with TRBD1. The germline V gene encodes CDR1 MNHEY and CDR2 SVGAGI. The CDR3 loop spans 15 amino acids. The V and J ends lost 7 bases and 6 bases, in that order; junction bases with no gene match: 14.

This CDR3 is CATSGFNQPQHF. The DNA for the CDR3 is TGTGCCACCAGCGGATTCAATCAGCCCCAGCATTTT. V usage is TRBV24-1 and J usage is TRBJ1-5; D gene uncertain. V was pared by 7 bases and J by 3 bases, with 6 bases between. The V gene's germline CDR1 is KGHDR and CDR2 SFDVKD. This CDR3 has 12 residues.

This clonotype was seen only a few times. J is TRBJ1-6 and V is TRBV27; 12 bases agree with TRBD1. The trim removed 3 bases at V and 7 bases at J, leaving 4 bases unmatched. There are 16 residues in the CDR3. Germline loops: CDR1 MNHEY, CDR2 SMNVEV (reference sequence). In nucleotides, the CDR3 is TGTGCCAGCAGTTTCGGGACAGGGGGCCGCAATTCACCCCTCCACTTT. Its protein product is CASSFGTGGRNSPLHF.

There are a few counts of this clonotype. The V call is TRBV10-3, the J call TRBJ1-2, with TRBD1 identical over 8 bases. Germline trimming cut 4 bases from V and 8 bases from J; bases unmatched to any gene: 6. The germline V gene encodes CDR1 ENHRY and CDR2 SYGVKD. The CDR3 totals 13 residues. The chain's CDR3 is CAISADRVGGYTF. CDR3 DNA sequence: TGTGCCATCAGTGCGGACAGGGTCGGAGGCTACACCTTC.

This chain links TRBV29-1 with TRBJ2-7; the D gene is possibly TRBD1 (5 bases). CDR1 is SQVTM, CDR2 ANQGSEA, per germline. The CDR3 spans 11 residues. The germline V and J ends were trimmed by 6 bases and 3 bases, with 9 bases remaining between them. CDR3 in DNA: TGCAGCGTGGCGACAGTCTACGAGCAGTACTTC. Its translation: CSVATVYEQYF.

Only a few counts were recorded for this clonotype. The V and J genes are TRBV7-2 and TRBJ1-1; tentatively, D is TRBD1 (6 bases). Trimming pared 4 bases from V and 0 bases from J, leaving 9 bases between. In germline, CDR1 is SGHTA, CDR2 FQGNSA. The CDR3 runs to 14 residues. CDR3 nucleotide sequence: TGTGCCAGCAGCTCTGACAGGTTGAACACTGAAGCTTTCTTT. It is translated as CASSSDRLNTEAFF.

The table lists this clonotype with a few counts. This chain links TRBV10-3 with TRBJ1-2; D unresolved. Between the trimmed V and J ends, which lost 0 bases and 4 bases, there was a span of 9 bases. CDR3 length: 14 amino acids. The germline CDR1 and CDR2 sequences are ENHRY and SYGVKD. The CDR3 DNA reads TGTGCCATCAGTGAGTCAAAAGGGTCCTATGGCTACACCTTC. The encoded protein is CAISESKGSYGYTF.

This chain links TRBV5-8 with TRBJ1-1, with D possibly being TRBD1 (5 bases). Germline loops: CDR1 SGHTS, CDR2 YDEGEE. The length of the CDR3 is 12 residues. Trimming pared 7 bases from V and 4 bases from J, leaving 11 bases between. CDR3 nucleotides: TGTGCCAGCTTGCCAGGGTTCACTGAAGCTTTCTTT. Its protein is CASLPGFTEAFF.

The DNA of the CDR3 is TGTGCCAGCAGTGTTTCGGTCAGGGATACGCAGTATTTT. This codes for CASSVSVRDTQYF. This chain connects TRBV2 to TRBJ2-3; D gene ambiguous. The CDR3 extends over 13 amino acids. CDR1 is SNHLY and CDR2 is FYNNEI in the germline V gene. Trimming shortened V by 4 bases and J by 6 bases, and 11 bases separated the two germline ends.

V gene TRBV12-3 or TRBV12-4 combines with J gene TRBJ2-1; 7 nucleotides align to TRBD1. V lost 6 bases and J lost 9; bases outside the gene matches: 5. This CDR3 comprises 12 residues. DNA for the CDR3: TGTGCCAGCAGACAGACAGGGTCTGAGCAGTTCTTC. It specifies CASRQTGSEQFF.

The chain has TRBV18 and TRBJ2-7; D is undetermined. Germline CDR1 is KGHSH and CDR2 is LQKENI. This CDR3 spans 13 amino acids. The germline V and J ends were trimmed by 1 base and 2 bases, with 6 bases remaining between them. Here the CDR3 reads CASSPRDTYEQYF. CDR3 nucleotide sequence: TGTGCCAGCTCACCACGAGACACCTACGAGCAGTACTTC. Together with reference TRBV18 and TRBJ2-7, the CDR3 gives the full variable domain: NAGVMQNPRHLVRRRGQEARLRCSPMKGHSHVYWYRQLPEEGLKFMVYLQKENIIDESGMPKERFSAEFPKEGPSILRIQQVVRGDSAAYFCASSPRDTYEQYFGPGTRLTVT.